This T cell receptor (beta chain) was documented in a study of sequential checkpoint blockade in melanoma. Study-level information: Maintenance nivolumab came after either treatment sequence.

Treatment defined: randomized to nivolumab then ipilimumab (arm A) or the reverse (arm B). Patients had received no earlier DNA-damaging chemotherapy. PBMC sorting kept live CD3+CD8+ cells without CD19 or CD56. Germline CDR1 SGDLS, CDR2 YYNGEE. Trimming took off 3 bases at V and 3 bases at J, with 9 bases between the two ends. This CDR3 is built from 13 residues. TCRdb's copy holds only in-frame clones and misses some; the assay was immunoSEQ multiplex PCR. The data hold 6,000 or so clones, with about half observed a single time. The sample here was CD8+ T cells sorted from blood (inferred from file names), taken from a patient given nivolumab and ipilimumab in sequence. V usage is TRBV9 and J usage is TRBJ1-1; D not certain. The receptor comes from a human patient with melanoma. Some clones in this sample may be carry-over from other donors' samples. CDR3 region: CASSAYQDTEAFF. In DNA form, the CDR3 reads TGTGCCAGCAGCGCGTACCAGGACACTGAAGCTTTCTTT.